The next 19 T cell receptor beta chains were all read from a single sample in a study of neurological immune-mediated disorders. In TCRdb, the 5' RACE reads were re-called with MiXCR into one record per CDR3 protein. The table lists roughly 21,000 distinct CDR3 sequences, roughly a sixth of them singletons. Sequencing used CD8+ T cells from blood. Receptors originate from a woman under 30 with multiple sclerosis.

This clonotype rates as medium-sized (0.01 to 0.1%). The CDR3 loop reads CAISESRRSSILAFF. CDR3 nucleotide sequence: TGTGCCATCAGTGAGTCACGCAGGAGTTCCATTTTGGCTTTCTTT. This chain links TRBV10-3 with TRBJ1-1, with no clear D. V dropped 0 bases and J dropped 11 bases, with 19 bases sitting between them. CDR1 and CDR2 from the germline V gene are ENHRY and SYGVKD. There are 15 residues in the CDR3.

This clonotype was counted many times. This chain joins TRBV7-2 and TRBJ2-4; the D is unclear. The V end was cut by 5 bases, the J end by 0 bases, with 26 bases between. The length of the CDR3 is 20 residues. From germline, CDR1 is SGHTA and CDR2 FQGNSA. The CDR3 DNA is TGTGCCAGCAGCCGCCTTTTGACGGAGTCCGAAGATCTAGCCAAAAACATTCAGTACTTC. Encoded protein: CASSRLLTESEDLAKNIQYF.

The DNA for the CDR3 is TGTGCCAGCAGCCAAGTCTACCGATCTAGCGGCACAGATACGCAGTATTTT. It is translated as CASSQVYRSSGTDTQYF. The chain has TRBV3-1 and TRBJ2-3; weak D call: TRBD2 (6 bases). The V gene's germline CDR1 is LGHDT and CDR2 YNNKEL (reference sequence). V was clipped by 1 base and J by 1 base, with 15 bases between them. The CDR3 length is 17 residues.

Many counts were recorded for this clonotype. V and J are TRBV7-2 and TRBJ2-1; 13 bases line up with TRBD2. The CDR3 has 19 amino acids. CDR1 and CDR2 from the germline V gene are SGHTA and FQGNSA. V was clipped by 6 bases and J by 9 bases; unmatched bases: 20. CDR3 nucleotides: TGTGCCAGCAGTTTCGGAGGGACCCCTCCGGGACTAGCGGGATCTGAGCAGTTCTTC. Its translation is CASSFGGTPPGLAGSEQFF.

This clonotype was observed once. V usage is TRBV28 and J usage is TRBJ2-7, with D possibly being TRBD1 (6 bases). The germline CDR1 and CDR2 sequences are MDHEN and SYDVKM. The CDR3 runs 12 residues. Trimming shortened V by 8 bases and J by 4 bases, and 12 bases separated the two germline ends. The CDR3: CASWDKPYEQYF. The CDR3 DNA follows: TGTGCCAGCTGGGACAAGCCTTACGAGCAGTACTTC. The variable domain in full, with the rest retrieved from reference TRBV28 and TRBJ2-7, is DVKVTQSSRYLVKRTGEKVFLECVQDMDHENMFWYRQDPGLGLRLIYFSYDVKMKEKGDIPEGYSVSREKKERFSLILESASTNQTSMYLCASWDKPYEQYFGPGTRLTVT.

In its sample, this clonotype was seen many times. J is TRBJ2-2 and V is TRBV24-1; the D is unclear. The germline gives CDR1 KGHDR, CDR2 SFDVKD. The CDR3 has 14 amino acids. The V and J ends lost 6 bases and 0 bases respectively, with 7 bases between them. The CDR3 loop reads CATSRQANTGELFF. The CDR3 DNA reads as TGTGCCACCAGTCGTCAAGCGAACACCGGGGAGCTGTTTTTT.

This clonotype was seen ten or more times. V usage is TRBV29-1 and J usage is TRBJ2-3; 10 bases match TRBD2. Trimming took 8 bases from V and 4 from J; bases not matched to a gene: 15. Germline CDR1 and CDR2: SQVTM and ANQGSEA. The CDR3 covers 16 residues. The DNA for the CDR3 is TGCAGCATTCCCCCGGGGCGAGCGGGAGGGCCAGATACGCAGTATTTT. It translates to CSIPPGRAGGPDTQYF.

This clonotype showed up many times. The chain employs TRBV20-1 and TRBJ1-5; D possibly corresponds to TRBD1 (5 bases). Germline V gives CDR1 DFQATT, CDR2 SNEGSKA (reference sequence). With 0 bases removed from V and 5 bases from J, the gap between germline ends came to 11 bases. The CDR3 extends over 14 amino acids. Written as DNA, the CDR3 is TGCAGTGCTAGAGAGGGGGAGGTATATCAGCCCCAGCATTTT. This sequence encodes CSAREGEVYQPQHF.

The table lists this clonotype with many counts. The chain joins TRBV27 to TRBJ1-1; 11 positions agree with TRBD1. V was pared by 5 bases and J by 7 bases, with 9 bases of the junction left unmatched. Germline CDR1 and CDR2: MNHEY and SMNVEV (reference sequence). This CDR3 comprises 15 residues. This CDR3 is CASSLHRDRGIEAFF. The DNA for the CDR3 is TGTGCCAGCAGTCTCCACCGGGACAGGGGGATTGAAGCTTTCTTT.

The rearrangement uses TRBV5-5 and TRBJ1-2, with D hard to call. CDR1 SGHKS and CDR2 YYEKEE come from the germline V gene (reference sequence). Trimming stripped 4 bases from V and 11 bases from J, with 21 bases between. This CDR3 region has 14 residues. The CDR3 DNA sequence: TGTGCCAGCAGCCCCACGGTGGGGTCGGAGGTTTACACCTTC. This codes for CASSPTVGSEVYTF.

This clonotype was counted at least ten times. The chain has TRBV6-2 or TRBV6-3 and TRBJ2-1, with 12 bases aligning to TRBD2. Germline lookup yields CDR1 MNHEY and CDR2 SVGEGT. The trim removed 6 bases at V and 5 bases at J, leaving 8 bases unmatched. The CDR3 has 16 amino acids. CDR3 sequence reads: CASSRTLAGGNNEQFF. DNA of the CDR3: TGTGCCAGCAGCCGAACACTAGCGGGAGGTAACAATGAGCAGTTCTTC.

This clonotype was seen at least ten times. The chain links TRBV20-1 to TRBJ1-2; the D is unclear. Trimming left V 5 bases short and J 3 bases short, with 16 bases between. Germline CDR1 is DFQATT and CDR2 is SNEGSKA (reference sequence). The CDR3 is 14 residues long. The CDR3: CSAVPQEADYGYTF. The CDR3 nucleotides are TGCAGTGCTGTGCCCCAGGAGGCAGACTATGGCTACACCTTC.

This clonotype was counted many times. The chain employs TRBV20-1 and TRBJ2-2; no definite D call. This CDR3 has 13 amino acids. Trimming removed 6 bases from V and 4 bases from J, with 12 bases in between. The germline V gene encodes CDR1 DFQATT and CDR2 SNEGSKA (reference sequence). CDR3 sequence (DNA): TGCAGTGCCCCAAACTTGATCACCGGGGAGCTGTTTTTT. Encoded protein: CSAPNLITGELFF.

By proportion, this clonotype is medium-sized. The chain joins TRBV20-1 to TRBJ1-2, with a tentative D call TRBD1 (5 bases). The CDR3 extends over 13 amino acids. V dropped 0 bases and J dropped 2 bases, with 7 bases sitting between them. Germline CDR1 DFQATT, CDR2 SNEGSKA (reference sequence). The CDR3 DNA reads as TGCAGTGCTAGAGACTGGGGGAACTATGGCTACACCTTC. It translates to CSARDWGNYGYTF.

This clonotype was counted many times. The chain recombines TRBV19 with TRBJ1-5; D is possibly TRBD1 (5 bases). CDR3 size: 15 residues. Trimming removed 5 bases from V and 0 bases from J, with 11 bases in between. The germline V gene encodes CDR1 LNHDA and CDR2 SQIVND (reference sequence). CDR3 loop: CASSFPGYSNQPQHF. CDR3 DNA: TGTGCCAGTAGTTTTCCAGGGTATAGCAATCAGCCCCAGCATTTT.

In its sample, this clonotype was seen many times. The V gene is TRBV28, the J gene TRBJ2-7; a weak D match, TRBD1 (6 bases). Looked up from germline, CDR1 is MDHEN and CDR2 is SYDVKM. Deletions cut 1 base from V and 5 bases from J, with 12 bases between. The CDR3 runs 14 residues. The CDR3 protein is CASSLLGARDEQYV. For the CDR3, the DNA is TGTGCCAGCAGTTTATTGGGGGCGCGGGACGAGCAGTACGTC.

This clonotype was observed many times. The CDR3 sequence is CASSLRNSRLKLFF. DNA for the CDR3: TGTGCCAGCAGCTTAAGGAACAGTCGGTTAAAACTGTTTTTT. The chain couples TRBV7-9 to TRBJ1-4; D not resolved. The ends were cut back, 2 bases at V and 10 bases at J, with 14 bases in the middle. There are 14 residues in the CDR3. Germline CDR1 SEHNR, CDR2 FQNEAQ (reference sequence).

The chain links TRBV20-1 to TRBJ2-3, with D tentatively TRBD2 (6 bases). Per germline, CDR1 DFQATT and CDR2 SNEGSKA (reference sequence). Trimming took 0 bases from V and 3 from J, leaving 13 bases between them. The CDR3 length is 15 residues. The CDR3 nucleotides read TGCAGTGCTAGAGATCTGGGCGGGGTAACAGATACGCAGTATTTT. It specifies CSARDLGGVTDTQYF.

The sample holds many counts of this clonotype. This chain links TRBV7-2 with TRBJ2-7; TRBD2 matches at 11 bases. This CDR3 contains 17 residues. Germline loops: CDR1 SGHTA, CDR2 FQGNSA. Germline trimming cut 5 bases from V and 2 bases from J; bases unmatched to any gene: 11. The CDR3 DNA reads as TGTGCCAGCAGCCCACCCCGACTAGCGGGGCTCCCCTACGAGCAGTACGTC. Translating it yields CASSPPRLAGLPYEQYV.